This TCR beta chain was observed in a study of cytomegalovirus exposure and HLA in healthy donors. This PCR relied on a set of 60 Vbeta primers and 13 Jbeta primers. This table comes from immunoSEQ multiplex PCR, and its TCRdb copy is limited to in-frame clones, with some not included. The sample consists of around 170,000 clones, 82% of them appearing once. The germline gives CDR1 LNHDA, CDR2 SQIVND (reference sequence). This CDR3 has 15 amino acids. Trimming cost V 5 bases and J 0 bases, with 14 bases left between them. A remark on this clone: The antigen is unknown.

Study results and caveats: The study found most TCR sequences rare, yet found some public TCRs in many donors.

This sequence was found in a woman younger than 30 in good health and CMV-seronegative. The rearrangement links TRBV19 to TRBJ2-7; a possible D gene is TRBD2 (6 bases). Sequencing was performed on PBMCs. The CDR3 loop is CASSSGGEVSYEQYF. The CDR3 bases are TGTGCCAGTAGTTCAGGCGGGGAAGTCTCCTACGAGCAGTACTTC.